Below, 31 T cell receptor beta chains from the same sample are listed, as sequenced in a study of spatial heterogeneity in lung cancer. TCRdb itself ran the 5' RACE reads through MiXCR, one entry per CDR3 protein. The data contain about 75,000 distinct CDR3 sequences, less than 15% of them seen just once; the ten biggest clones take up under 7.5%. The sample's time point: sample taken at primary tumor resection. Sequencing of whole RNA from tumor, nontumor lung or frozen PBMC involved no sorting. The sample consisted of PBMCs, taken at surgery. The receptors were gathered from a male donor with early-stage non-small cell lung cancer.

The table lists this clonotype with many counts. This sequence joins TRBV6-6 and TRBJ1-2; no definite D call. The V gene lost 5 bases and the J gene lost 4 bases, with 5 bases spanning the gap. This CDR3 comprises 11 residues. Germline V gene sequence: CDR1 MNHNY, CDR2 SVGAGI (reference sequence). CDR3 loop: CASSGSYGYTF. The CDR3 DNA follows: TGTGCCAGCAGTGGGTCCTATGGCTACACCTTC.

Ten or more counts support this clonotype. The rearrangement links TRBV2 to TRBJ2-5; D call uncertain. Looked up from germline, CDR1 is SNHLY and CDR2 is FYNNEI. The V end was cut by 5 bases, the J end by 4 bases, with 5 bases between. The CDR3 contains 11 residues. CDR3 region: CASSKGETQYF. CDR3 DNA sequence: TGTGCCAGCAGTAAAGGAGAGACCCAGTACTTC. Full variable domain (outside the CDR3, taken from reference TRBV2 and TRBJ2-5): EPEVTQTPSHQVTQMGQEVILRCVPISNHLYFYWYRQILGQKVEFLVSFYNNEISEKSEIFDDQFSVERPDGSNFTLKIRSTKLEDSAMYFCASSKGETQYFGPGTRLLVL.

The rearrangement uses TRBV11-2 and TRBJ2-5, with 10 bases that match TRBD2. This CDR3 is 19 amino acids long. J lost 1 base, V lost 5 bases, and 16 bases had no gene match. CDR1 is SGHAT and CDR2 is FQNNGV in the germline V gene. The CDR3 is CASSPQNLAGGLFQETQYF. The CDR3 DNA sequence: TGTGCCAGCAGCCCCCAAAACTTAGCGGGAGGCCTTTTCCAAGAGACCCAGTACTTC.

This clonotype occurred many times. This chain uses TRBV23-1 with TRBJ2-1, with a possible D match to TRBD1 (8 bases). TRBV23-1 is identified as an open reading frame with a role that is uncertain. The germline V and J ends were trimmed by 10 bases and 7 bases, with 20 bases remaining between them. The length of the CDR3 is 14 residues. The CDR3 DNA follows: TGCGCCACCGGACAGGGTTTGGGGGGGAATGAGCAGTTCTTC. The encoded protein is CATGQGLGGNEQFF.

The CDR3 sequence is CASSLSLNQPQHF. In DNA form, the CDR3 reads TGTGCCAGCAGCTTGAGTCTGAATCAGCCCCAGCATTTT. V and J are TRBV7-2 and TRBJ1-5; D not certain. V was clipped by 3 bases and J by 4 bases, with 7 bases between them. CDR1 and CDR2 from the germline V gene are SGHTA and FQGNSA. The CDR3 runs to 13 residues.

The V gene is TRBV24-1, the J gene TRBJ1-5; D unresolved. Trimming took off 8 bases at V and 1 base at J, with 11 bases between the two ends. The germline gives CDR1 KGHDR, CDR2 SFDVKD. The length of the CDR3 is 14 residues. The CDR3 DNA reads TGTGCCACCACGGACCTAGGAAGCAATCAGCCCCAGCATTTT. Translated: CATTDLGSNQPQHF.

This clonotype was recorded at least ten times. V is TRBV9 and J is TRBJ1-2, with no clear D. CDR3 size: 15 residues. Germline V gives CDR1 SGDLS, CDR2 YYNGEE. With 3 bases removed from V and 0 bases from J, the gap between germline ends came to 12 bases. CDR3 DNA sequence: TGTGCCAGCAGCGCGGATATTCGAGCTAACTATGGCTACACCTTC. Translated, it gives CASSADIRANYGYTF.

This chain joins TRBV30 and TRBJ2-1; 10 positions agree with TRBD2. V shed 4 bases and J 9 bases; nucleotides not matched to a gene: 9. Per the germline V gene, CDR1 is GTSNPN and CDR2 is SVGIG (reference sequence). This CDR3 is 14 amino acids long. CDR3 DNA: TGTGCCTGGACTCTAGCGGGAGAAGAGGCTGAGCAGTTCTTC. Its translation is CAWTLAGEEAEQFF.

This clonotype came up a few times. V gene TRBV20-1 combines with J gene TRBJ2-5; tentative D call: TRBD2 (5 bases). CDR1 DFQATT and CDR2 SNEGSKA come from the germline V gene (reference sequence). The CDR3 length is 13 residues. The V end was cut by 2 bases, the J end by 1 base, with 8 bases between. The CDR3 loop is CSARLSAQETQYF. CDR3 in DNA: TGCAGTGCTAGACTTAGCGCCCAAGAGACCCAGTACTTC.

This clonotype was observed once. The rearrangement joins TRBV28 to TRBJ1-5, with D perhaps matching TRBD1 (6 bases). CDR1 is MDHEN and CDR2 is SYDVKM in the germline V gene. This CDR3 comprises 16 residues. Trimming shortened V by 6 bases and J by 7 bases, and 22 bases separated the two germline ends. The chain's CDR3 is CASRPVGTPRGQPQHF. CDR3 nucleotides: TGTGCCAGCAGGCCCGTCGGGACTCCAAGGGGGCAGCCCCAGCATTTT. Full variable domain (missing parts from reference TRBV28 and TRBJ1-5): DVKVTQSSRYLVKRTGEKVFLECVQDMDHENMFWYRQDPGLGLRLIYFSYDVKMKEKGDIPEGYSVSREKKERFSLILESASTNQTSMYLCASRPVGTPRGQPQHFGDGTRLSIL.

The gene calls are TRBV11-2 and TRBJ1-2; 12 nucleotides match TRBD1. The CDR3 spans 17 residues. The V and J ends lost 5 bases and 3 bases, in that order; junction bases with no gene match: 10. The germline V gene encodes CDR1 SGHAT and CDR2 FQNNGV. This chain's CDR3 is CASSNTGTGGAYYGYTF. CDR3 sequence (DNA): TGTGCCAGCAGCAACACCGGGACAGGGGGCGCCTACTATGGCTACACCTTC. Based on the CDR3 plus reference TRBV11-2 and TRBJ1-2, the full variable domain is EAGVAQSPRYKIIEKRQSVAFWCNPISGHATLYWYQQILGQGPKLLIQFQNNGVVDDSQLPKDRFSAERLKGVDSTLKIQPAKLEDSAVYLCASSNTGTGGAYYGYTFGSGTRLTVV.

This clonotype appeared many times. The chain links TRBV6-1 to TRBJ2-7; the D is unclear. CDR1 and CDR2 from the germline V gene are MNHNS and SASEGT. This CDR3 comprises 11 residues. V lost 2 bases and J lost 6, with 5 bases in between. CDR3 coding DNA: TGTGCCAGCAGTGAAAAGGGCGAGCAGTACTTC. Residues: CASSEKGEQYF.

This clonotype was detected many times. The J gene is TRBJ1-5, the V gene TRBV18, with no clear D. The CDR3 has 13 residues. Germline CDR1 is KGHSH and CDR2 is LQKENI. Trimming pared 6 bases from V and 8 bases from J, leaving 14 bases between. CDR3 nucleotides: TGTGCCAGCTCTCCCAGTCGCGAGGAGCCCCAGCATTTT. Residues: CASSPSREEPQHF. Together with reference TRBV18 and TRBJ1-5, the CDR3 gives the full variable domain: NAGVMQNPRHLVRRRGQEARLRCSPMKGHSHVYWYRQLPEEGLKFMVYLQKENIIDESGMPKERFSAEFPKEGPSILRIQQVVRGDSAAYFCASSPSREEPQHFGDGTRLSIL.

This clonotype has only a few counts. The chain carries TRBV3-1 and TRBJ1-6; possibly TRBD1 for D (5 bases). Germline V gene sequence: CDR1 LGHDT, CDR2 YNNKEL (reference sequence). This CDR3 has 14 residues. The ends were cut back, 3 bases at V and 9 bases at J, with 12 bases in the middle. The CDR3 sequence: CASSHFQGGSPLHF. In DNA form, the CDR3 reads TGTGCCAGCAGCCACTTTCAGGGAGGTTCACCCCTCCACTTT.

The chain recombines TRBV12-3 or TRBV12-4 with TRBJ2-1; D is unresolved. V lost 5 bases, J lost 7 bases, and 15 bases lay in between. This CDR3 has 14 residues. In DNA form, the CDR3 reads TGTGCCAGCAGTCCCCAGCGTAGTGGTAATGAGCAGTTCTTC. As protein: CASSPQRSGNEQFF.

V usage is TRBV14 and J usage is TRBJ1-4; D call uncertain. Germline-derived CDR1 and CDR2 are SGHDN and FVKESK. V was pared by 2 bases and J by 13 bases, with 14 bases between. The CDR3 extends over 13 amino acids. CDR3 sequence (DNA): TGTGCCAGCAGCCAACCCCCGGGCGTACGACTGTTTTTT. This encodes CASSQPPGVRLFF.

The genes are TRBV20-1 and TRBJ2-7; D is undetermined. Per the germline V gene, CDR1 is DFQATT and CDR2 is SNEGSKA (reference sequence). V lost 0 bases and J lost 4, with 10 bases in between. The CDR3 runs 13 residues. The CDR3 nucleotides read TGCAGTGCTAGAGATCTAATAGTGTACGAGCAGTACTTC. It encodes CSARDLIVYEQYF.

The chain links TRBV6-5 to TRBJ2-7, with 8 nucleotides matching TRBD2. The V segment lost 7 bases and the J segment 6 bases; nucleotides outside the gene matches: 11. CDR3 length equals 14 residues. Germline CDR1 reads MNHEY; CDR2 reads SVGAGI. The CDR3 region is CASNPAGGKSEQYF. The CDR3 bases are TGTGCCAGCAATCCGGCGGGGGGTAAGAGCGAGCAGTACTTC.

This clonotype appeared a few times. As DNA, the CDR3 is TGTGCCAGCAGCTTGGCCCGTTCGGTCGGCTACACCTTC. Its translation: CASSLARSVGYTF. The chain employs TRBV5-6 and TRBJ1-2; no clear D gene. CDR3 length equals 13 residues. The germline gives CDR1 SGHDT, CDR2 YYEEEE. Trimming cost V 0 bases and J 8 bases, with 11 bases left between them. Full variable domain (outside the CDR3, taken from reference TRBV5-6 and TRBJ1-2): DAGVTQSPTHLIKTRGQQVTLRCSPKSGHDTVSWYQQALGQGPQFIFQYYEEEERQRGNFPDRFSGHQFPNYSSELNVNALLLGDSALYLCASSLARSVGYTFGSGTRLTVV.

This clonotype was seen more than once but under ten times. The CDR3 DNA follows: TGTGCCAGCAGCCCTCTAGGCGAGGAGCAGTTCTTC. Translating gives CASSPLGEEQFF. J is TRBJ2-1 and V is TRBV27; no clear D gene. The CDR3 totals 12 residues. Germline assignment: CDR1 MNHEY and CDR2 SMNVEV (reference sequence). Trimming removed 6 bases from V and 10 bases from J, with 13 bases in between.

A word on this clonotype: Sequence at one end of the junction differs from germline and may be a read error. The V call is TRBV12-3 or TRBV12-4, the J call TRBJ2-7; 9 bases agree with TRBD2. This CDR3 is 22 amino acids long. Written as DNA, the CDR3 is TGTGCCAGCAGTTTCAAGCCCTCGACTAGCGGCAGACTCCCAACTAGCTCCAACGAGCAGTACTTC. Protein product: CASSFKPSTSGRLPTSSNEQYF.

With regard to this clonotype: Its ends do not fully match the called genes, so a read error is possible. This sequence joins TRBV12-3 or TRBV12-4 and TRBJ1-1, with 7 bases fitting TRBD1. This CDR3 has 12 amino acids. This chain's CDR3 is CTSSRSTGQAFF. The DNA of the CDR3 is TGTACCAGCAGCCGATCGACAGGGCAAGCTTTCTTT.

With regard to this clonotype: No conserved phenylalanine or tryptophan ends this CDR3, so it is likely a read error. V and J are TRBV27 and TRBJ1-3; D unresolved. The CDR3 has 17 residues. V dropped 3 bases and J dropped 0 bases, with 15 bases sitting between them. Germline CDR1 is MNHEY and CDR2 is SMNVEV (reference sequence). The CDR3 region is CASSFLPVDPSGNTIYS. DNA of the CDR3: TGTGCCAGCAGTTTCCTCCCTGTCGATCCCTCTGGAAACACCATATATTCT.

This clonotype was found a few times. The chain uses TRBV3-1 and TRBJ1-1; a possible D gene is TRBD1 (5 bases). This CDR3 comprises 13 residues. Germline V gene sequence: CDR1 LGHDT, CDR2 YNNKEL (reference sequence). V lost 4 bases, J lost 7 bases, and 13 bases lay in between. Written as DNA, the CDR3 is TGTGCCAGCAGCCCCTTGGGACCCTTTGAAGCTTTCTTT. Translating gives CASSPLGPFEAFF.

This clonotype was picked up a small number of times. The chain joins TRBV6-2 or TRBV6-3 to TRBJ2-5; D is uncertain. The germline CDR1 and CDR2 sequences are MNHEY and SVGEGT. Trimming removed 5 bases from V and 4 bases from J, with 14 bases in between. The length of the CDR3 is 14 residues. In DNA, the CDR3 is TGTGCCAGCAGTAGATACGAAGACCTAGAGACCCAGTACTTC. This encodes CASSRYEDLETQYF.

There are a few counts of this clonotype. V usage is TRBV10-1 and J usage is TRBJ2-7; a possible D gene is TRBD2 (6 bases). Germline V gene lookup returns CDR1 WNHNN and CDR2 SYGVQD (reference sequence). V was shortened by 0 bases and J by 6 bases, with 9 bases between the two germline ends. The CDR3 has 13 amino acids. The CDR3 sequence: CASSESGGAEQYF. In DNA, the CDR3 is TGCGCCAGCAGTGAGTCTGGCGGGGCCGAGCAGTACTTC.

This clonotype was seen only a few times. The CDR3 sequence is CASSQDQGTEAFF. CDR3 DNA: TGCGCCAGCAGCCAGGATCAGGGGACTGAAGCTTTCTTT. The chain is built from TRBV4-3 and TRBJ1-1, with a possible D match to TRBD1 (6 bases). The CDR3 has 13 amino acids. In germline, CDR1 is LGHNA, CDR2 YSLEER. The V end was cut by 3 bases, the J end by 5 bases, with 10 bases between.

This clonotype has more than one count but fewer than ten. V is TRBV30 and J is TRBJ2-2, with D possibly being TRBD1 (5 bases). Germline CDR1 reads GTSNPN; CDR2 reads SVGIG (reference sequence). The CDR3 runs 13 residues. Trimming removed 8 bases from V and 0 bases from J, with 10 bases in between. This CDR3 is CAKQAANTGELFF. The CDR3 DNA reads as TGTGCCAAACAGGCTGCGAACACCGGGGAGCTGTTTTTT.

The chain joins TRBV6-6 to TRBJ2-7, with D maybe TRBD2 (6 bases). CDR3 length equals 14 residues. Germline CDR1 is MNHNY and CDR2 is SVGAGI (reference sequence). V was shortened by 5 bases and J by 1 base, with 12 bases between the two germline ends. CDR3 sequence reads: CASSQAGTSYEQYF. DNA for the CDR3: TGTGCCAGCAGTCAGGCAGGGACTTCCTACGAGCAGTACTTC.

V and J are TRBV19 and TRBJ1-2; no definite D call. The ends were cut back, 1 base at V and 3 bases at J, with 9 bases in the middle. Germline V lookup: CDR1 LNHDA, CDR2 SQIVND (reference sequence). The length of the CDR3 is 14 residues. CDR3: CASSIVGSDYGYTF. DNA for the CDR3: TGTGCCAGTAGTATAGTGGGTTCCGACTATGGCTACACCTTC.

V and J are TRBV4-2 and TRBJ2-1, with D uncertain. The CDR3 is made up of 16 amino acids. Germline V gives CDR1 LGHNA, CDR2 YNFKEQ. Trimming pared 1 base from V and 2 bases from J, leaving 12 bases between. The CDR3 region is CASSQVEGGTYNEQFF. In DNA form, the CDR3 reads TGTGCCAGCAGCCAAGTGGAAGGCGGCACCTACAATGAGCAGTTCTTC.